Each of the 31 T cell receptor beta chains below was sequenced from the same sample in a study of early T cells in non-severe SARS-CoV-2 infection. TCRdb re-analysed the 5' RACE reads in MiXCR, keeping a single row per CDR3 protein. The sample holds about 130,000 distinct CDR3 sequences, under 15% seen once. The sample consisted of whole blood. The receptors come from an adult who was a healthcare worker with PCR-confirmed SARS-CoV-2 infection or an uninfected control (not recorded which).

This clonotype has at least ten counts. This chain joins TRBV7-8 and TRBJ1-1; D is uncertain. Trimming left V 5 bases short and J 2 bases short, with 12 bases between. The CDR3 has 14 residues. Germline CDR1 is SGHVS and CDR2 is FQNEAQ. The CDR3 protein is CASSPEIFNTEAFF. Here the CDR3 DNA reads TGTGCCAGCAGCCCCGAAATCTTCAACACTGAAGCTTTCTTT.

The genes are TRBV20-1 and TRBJ1-2; D not certain. CDR3 length equals 12 residues. The V gene lost 5 bases and the J gene lost 2 bases, with 9 bases spanning the gap. CDR1 and CDR2 (germline): DFQATT, SNEGSKA (reference sequence). The CDR3 protein is CSAGRQNYGYTF. The CDR3 bases are TGCAGTGCTGGGCGGCAGAACTATGGCTACACCTTC.

This clonotype was counted many times. The chain recombines TRBV3-1 with TRBJ2-5, with 8 nucleotides matching TRBD1. Germline CDR1 is LGHDT and CDR2 is YNNKEL (reference sequence). This CDR3 comprises 15 residues. V lost 4 bases and J lost 5; bases outside the gene matches: 9. CDR3 protein: CASSRFGTGGETQYF. CDR3 bases: TGTGCCAGCAGCCGCTTTGGGACAGGCGGGGAGACCCAGTACTTC.

With regard to this clonotype: An end of the junction does not agree with germline; a read error may underlie this. This chain joins TRBV30 and TRBJ1-1; D not resolved. This CDR3 region has 13 residues. Germline CDR1 is GTSNPN and CDR2 is SVGIG (reference sequence). The CDR3 DNA follows: TGTGTCTGGAGGATGATAGGCCCCACTGAAGCTTTCTTT. This encodes CVWRMIGPTEAFF.

V is TRBV12-3 or TRBV12-4 and J is TRBJ1-1; TRBD1 might be the D (5 bases). The V end was cut by 4 bases, the J end by 2 bases, with 11 bases between. This CDR3 is 14 amino acids long. As DNA, the CDR3 is TGTGCCAGCAGTTGGCAGGGACCAAACACTGAAGCTTTCTTT. Protein: CASSWQGPNTEAFF.

Only a few counts were recorded for this clonotype. This chain uses TRBV12-3 or TRBV12-4 with TRBJ1-4; TRBD1 might be the D (6 bases). This CDR3 region has 14 residues. The V end lost 6 bases, the J end lost 2 bases, and 10 bases lay between the germline ends. CDR3 nucleotides: TGTGCCAGCAGACGGGACACTACTAATGAAAAACTGTTTTTT. It encodes CASRRDTTNEKLFF.

This sequence joins TRBV30 and TRBJ1-1; unclear D gene. This CDR3 comprises 15 residues. Germline V gene lookup returns CDR1 GTSNPN and CDR2 SVGIG (reference sequence). Trimming pared 4 bases from V and 3 bases from J, leaving 18 bases between. Here the CDR3 DNA reads TGTGCCTGGACCAAAGGGCTAGGGTGGGACACTGAAGCTTTCTTT. The encoded protein is CAWTKGLGWDTEAFF.

Many counts were recorded for this clonotype. This chain links TRBV7-3 with TRBJ2-3; TRBD2 matches 10 bases. V lost 6 bases, J lost 10 bases, and 7 bases stayed unmatched. CDR1 and CDR2 from the germline V gene are SGHTA and FQGTGA. This CDR3 spans 13 amino acids. DNA for the CDR3: TGTGCCAGCAGGGGGCCTAGCGGGGGACCGCAGTATTTT. Translated, it gives CASRGPSGGPQYF.

This clonotype appeared a few times. The V and J genes are TRBV12-3 or TRBV12-4 and TRBJ2-1; the D gene could be TRBD1 or TRBD2 (5 bases each). The CDR3 runs to 14 residues. The germline V and J ends were trimmed by 5 bases and 9 bases, with 17 bases remaining between them. The CDR3 DNA reads as TGTGCCAGCAGTCCCCTGGGACGAGAGGGTGAGCAGTTCTTC. This gives the protein CASSPLGREGEQFF.

The chain links TRBV12-3 or TRBV12-4 to TRBJ2-3; 7 bases fit TRBD2. V gave up 6 bases and J gave up 4 bases; unmatched junction bases: 13. The CDR3 length is 16 residues. The CDR3 sequence is CASSPRGGGGPDTQYF. As DNA, the CDR3 is TGTGCCAGCAGCCCTCGGGGCGGGGGTGGCCCAGATACGCAGTATTTT.

The CDR3 region has the DNA TGCAGTGCTAGAGAACCGAACACTGAAGCTTTCTTT. This sequence encodes CSAREPNTEAFF. The V and J genes are TRBV20-1 and TRBJ1-1; D is unclear. The germline V and J ends were trimmed by 0 bases and 1 base, with 3 bases remaining between them. The CDR3 length is 12 residues. Germline lookup yields CDR1 DFQATT and CDR2 SNEGSKA (reference sequence).

The rearrangement links TRBV30 to TRBJ1-1; D gene unclear. This CDR3 is built from 13 residues. Per germline, CDR1 GTSNPN and CDR2 SVGIG (reference sequence). V was shortened by 4 bases and J by 0 bases, with 9 bases between the two germline ends. The CDR3 region is CAWKFAVNTEAFF. For the CDR3, the DNA is TGTGCCTGGAAGTTCGCGGTGAACACTGAAGCTTTCTTT.

The chain recombines TRBV20-1 with TRBJ2-4; TRBD2 agrees at 9 bases. In germline, CDR1 is DFQATT, CDR2 SNEGSKA (reference sequence). V trimming: 4 bases; J trimming: 2 bases; junction bases outside the gene matches: 9. CDR3 length equals 16 residues. Here the CDR3 reads CSAKRSSGGTKNIQYF. The CDR3 DNA is TGCAGTGCTAAAAGGAGTAGCGGGGGAACCAAAAACATTCAGTACTTC.

V gene TRBV3-1 combines with J gene TRBJ1-4; TRBD1 agrees at 7 bases. The V and J ends lost 4 bases and 7 bases, in that order; junction bases with no gene match: 6. This CDR3 region has 14 residues. The germline V gene encodes CDR1 LGHDT and CDR2 YNNKEL (reference sequence). The CDR3 nucleotides are TGTGCCAGCAGCCCGATGGGACAGAGTGAAAAACTGTTTTTT. Translated: CASSPMGQSEKLFF. Full variable domain (remainder filled in from reference TRBV3-1 and TRBJ1-4): DTAVSQTPKYLVTQMGNDKSIKCEQNLGHDTMYWYKQDSKKFLKIMFSYNNKELIINETVPNRFSPKSPDKAHLNLHINSLELGDSAVYFCASSPMGQSEKLFFGSGTQLSVL.

This clonotype was observed a few times. This chain links TRBV6-1 with TRBJ2-7, with D unresolved. The CDR3 extends over 13 amino acids. V was pared by 7 bases and J by 7 bases, with 17 bases between. The germline V gene has CDR1 MNHNS and CDR2 SASEGT. CDR3 DNA: TGTGCCAGCACGTCCTGGACGGCTGGGGAGCAGTACTTC. Protein: CASTSWTAGEQYF.

At least ten counts were recorded for this clonotype. The rearrangement uses TRBV6-5 and TRBJ2-5, with D maybe TRBD1 (6 bases). The germline gives CDR1 MNHEY, CDR2 SVGAGI. Deletions cut 5 bases from V and 5 bases from J, with 15 bases between. CDR3 length: 14 residues. Written as DNA, the CDR3 is TGTGCCAGCAGTCTTACAGGGTTTGGGGAGACCCAGTACTTC. Translating gives CASSLTGFGETQYF.

Only a few counts were recorded for this clonotype. The rearrangement uses TRBV15 and TRBJ2-6; D unclear. The CDR3 runs to 15 residues. Germline V gives CDR1 LNHNV, CDR2 YYDKDF (reference sequence). V shed 7 bases and J shed 1 base, with 11 bases lying between them. The DNA for the CDR3 is TGTGCCACCATTCCTGAACCTTCTGGGGCCAACGTCCTGACTTTC. Translation gives CATIPEPSGANVLTF.

The V call is TRBV7-9, the J call TRBJ1-2, with D unclear. The germline V gene has CDR1 SEHNR and CDR2 FQNEAQ (reference sequence). The CDR3 totals 12 residues. The ends were cut back, 5 bases at V and 5 bases at J, with 9 bases in the middle. This CDR3 reads CASSLPKYGYTF. The CDR3 DNA reads TGTGCCAGCAGCCTACCCAAGTATGGCTACACCTTC.

This clonotype occurred a few times. The rearrangement links TRBV7-9 to TRBJ1-3; possible D gene TRBD1, 5 bases. CDR1 and CDR2 (germline): SEHNR, FQNEAQ (reference sequence). V was shortened by 7 bases and J by 0 bases, with 16 bases between the two germline ends. CDR3 length: 16 residues. The CDR3 here is CASTLPGGNSGNTIYF. The CDR3 DNA reads as TGTGCCAGCACACTGCCCGGGGGAAACTCTGGAAACACCATATATTTT.

The CDR3 nucleotides are TGTGCCAGCTCACAGGGGGAGAGAAGTGGCTACACCTTC. It translates to CASSQGERSGYTF. V gene TRBV18 combines with J gene TRBJ1-2; tentative D call: TRBD1 (6 bases). The germline CDR1 and CDR2 sequences are KGHSH and LQKENI. The CDR3 contains 13 residues. Trimming stripped 4 bases from V and 7 bases from J, with 13 bases between.

This clonotype has a handful of counts. The gene calls are TRBV9 and TRBJ2-5, with 10 bases aligning to TRBD2. Germline V gives CDR1 SGDLS, CDR2 YYNGEE. The CDR3 loop spans 14 amino acids. V dropped 0 bases and J dropped 9; count of bases not matched to a gene: 5. CDR3 sequence reads: CASSVVSGGAPQYF. As DNA, the CDR3 is TGTGCCAGCAGCGTAGTAAGCGGGGGGGCTCCCCAGTACTTC.

The chain recombines TRBV7-8 with TRBJ2-5; 7 bases are a match to TRBD1. V was clipped by 5 bases and J by 7 bases; unmatched bases: 7. Germline CDR1 reads SGHVS; CDR2 reads FQNEAQ. The CDR3 is 13 amino acids. The CDR3: CASSEGTEGTQYF. In DNA form, the CDR3 reads TGTGCCAGCAGCGAAGGGACAGAAGGGACCCAGTACTTC.

In DNA form, the CDR3 reads TGTGCCAGCAGTTCTAGCGGGGGGTCTCAAGAGACCCAGTACTTC. This encodes CASSSSGGSQETQYF. The V and J genes are TRBV27 and TRBJ2-5; TRBD2 matches at 11 bases. Germline loops: CDR1 MNHEY, CDR2 SMNVEV (reference sequence). V trimming: 4 bases; J trimming: 2 bases; junction bases outside the gene matches: 3. This CDR3 is built from 15 residues.

This clonotype showed up just a few times. The chain combines TRBV7-2 with TRBJ2-2; 7 bases are a match to TRBD2. The CDR3 runs to 14 residues. The germline CDR1 and CDR2 sequences are SGHTA and FQGNSA. Germline trimming cut 5 bases from V and 7 bases from J; bases unmatched to any gene: 7. CDR3 sequence reads: CASSPGRGGGELFF. In DNA, the CDR3 is TGTGCCAGCAGCCCCGGCCGCGGGGGCGGGGAGCTGTTTTTT.

V and J are TRBV19 and TRBJ1-5; a possible D gene is TRBD1 (6 bases). The CDR3 extends over 15 amino acids. The germline V gene has CDR1 LNHDA and CDR2 SQIVND (reference sequence). V lost 6 bases, J lost 7 bases, and 19 bases lay in between. CDR3 protein: CASSSRQAGMQPQHF. The CDR3 DNA follows: TGTGCCAGTAGCTCCAGACAGGCTGGAATGCAGCCCCAGCATTTT. Filled out from reference TRBV19 and TRBJ1-5, the complete variable domain reads DGGITQSPKYLFRKEGQNVTLSCEQNLNHDAMYWYRQDPGQGLRLIYYSQIVNDFQKGDIAEGYSVSREKKESFPLTVTSAQKNPTAFYLCASSSRQAGMQPQHFGDGTRLSIL.

This clonotype was detected ten times or more. The J gene is TRBJ1-1, the V gene TRBV20-1; D gene unclear. From germline, CDR1 is DFQATT and CDR2 SNEGSKA (reference sequence). CDR3 length equals 9 residues. CDR3 coding DNA: TGCAGGTTGAACACTGAAGCTTTCTTT. Protein sequence: CRLNTEAFF.

This clonotype was counted a single time. V and J are TRBV20-1 and TRBJ1-3; a possible D gene is TRBD1 (5 bases). The V end was cut by 0 bases, the J end by 2 bases, with 8 bases between. The CDR3 has 14 residues. Germline V gene sequence: CDR1 DFQATT, CDR2 SNEGSKA (reference sequence). The CDR3 loop reads CSAREGGPGNTIYF. The CDR3 DNA follows: TGCAGTGCTAGAGAGGGGGGTCCTGGAAACACCATATATTTT.

V usage is TRBV3-1 and J usage is TRBJ2-3; a possible D gene is TRBD2 (6 bases). Germline CDR1 and CDR2: LGHDT and YNNKEL (reference sequence). V was cut by 1 base and J by 2 bases, with 13 bases left in between. This CDR3 is 16 amino acids long. CDR3 sequence (DNA): TGTGCCAGCAGCCAAGGAACAGCGGGCCTCACAGATACGCAGTATTTT. Translated: CASSQGTAGLTDTQYF.

In this sample, this clonotype turned up a few times. This chain joins TRBV12-3 or TRBV12-4 and TRBJ2-3; 11 nucleotides match TRBD2. The CDR3 consists of 17 residues. The V gene end was trimmed by 6 bases and the J gene end by 6 bases; junction bases not matched to a gene: 14. CDR3 sequence (DNA): TGTGCCAGCAGCGCGGGGATCCTAGCGGGGGGCGAGGATACGCAGTATTTT. Its protein product is CASSAGILAGGEDTQYF.

Remarks on this clonotype: An end of the junction differs from the germline gene, which may be a read error. V and J are TRBV7-4 and TRBJ2-1; D is unresolved. The germline V gene encodes CDR1 SGHVT and CDR2 SQSDAQ. CDR3 length equals 16 residues. CDR3 protein: CSSSLLSLDLYNEQFF. CDR3 bases: TGTTCCAGCAGCTTATTATCGCTCGATCTCTACAATGAGCAGTTCTTC.

CDR3 residues: CASRASGSTNTGELFF. The CDR3 coding sequence is TGTGCCAGCCGGGCTAGCGGGTCCACGAACACCGGGGAGCTGTTTTTT. The chain combines TRBV2 with TRBJ2-2, with 8 nucleotides matching TRBD2. The germline gives CDR1 SNHLY, CDR2 FYNNEI. The CDR3 is made up of 16 amino acids. V trimming: 8 bases; J trimming: 0 bases; junction bases outside the gene matches: 8. Using reference TRBV2 and TRBJ2-2 for the parts outside the CDR3, the full variable domain is EPEVTQTPSHQVTQMGQEVILRCVPISNHLYFYWYRQILGQKVEFLVSFYNNEISEKSEIFDDQFSVERPDGSNFTLKIRSTKLEDSAMYFCASRASGSTNTGELFFGEGSRLTVL.